This T cell receptor (beta chain) was recovered during a study of beta chain features in type 1 diabetes. Study background: Healthy donors and patients had similar age, gender and cell yields.

The isolated RNA, all of it, was reverse transcribed, so expressed TCRB transcripts were what got sequenced. The assay was immunoSEQ multiplex PCR, and TCRdb's table has in-frame clones only and misses some. The sample yields 900,000 or so clones, 15% to 20% seen once. Per germline, CDR1 MGHDK and CDR2 SYGVNS. V lost 1 base and J lost 4, with 5 bases in between. The CDR3 is 13 amino acids. Each population that was sorted was more than 98% pure. Sequencing was carried out using naive CD4+ T cells from blood. This TCR came from a woman aged 18-29 years in good health. This chain links TRBV25-1 with TRBJ1-3; D ambiguous. CDR3 sequence: CASSEFGGNTIYF. DNA of the CDR3: TGTGCCAGCAGTGAATTTGGCGGAAACACCATATATTTT. Drawing the rest from reference TRBV25-1 and TRBJ1-3, the complete variable domain is EADIYQTPRYLVIGTGKKITLECSQTMGHDKMYWYQQDPGMELHLIHYSYGVNSTEKGDLSSESTVSRIRTEHFPLTLESARPSHTSQYLCASSEFGGNTIYFGEGSWLTVV.